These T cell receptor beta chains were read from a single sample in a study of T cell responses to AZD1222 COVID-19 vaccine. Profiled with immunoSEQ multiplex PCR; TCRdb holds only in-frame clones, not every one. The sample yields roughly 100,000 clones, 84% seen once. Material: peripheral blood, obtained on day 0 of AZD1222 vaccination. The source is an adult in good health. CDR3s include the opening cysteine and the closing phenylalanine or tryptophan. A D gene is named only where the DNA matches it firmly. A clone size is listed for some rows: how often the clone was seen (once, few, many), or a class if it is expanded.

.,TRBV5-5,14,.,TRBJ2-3,CASSLGRYLDTQYF,TGTGCCAGCAGCTTGGGTCGTTATTTAGATACGCAGTATTTT
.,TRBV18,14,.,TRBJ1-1,CASSLGVEVTEAFF,TGTGCCAGCTCACTCGGGGTAGAGGTGACTGAAGCTTTCTTT
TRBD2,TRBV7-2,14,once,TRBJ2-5,CASRRPGLQETQYF,TGTGCCAGCAGACGGCCGGGACTACAAGAGACCCAGTACTTC
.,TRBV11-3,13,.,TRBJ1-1,CASSLGRATEAFF,TGTGCCAGCAGCTTAGGCAGGGCCACTGAAGCTTTCTTT
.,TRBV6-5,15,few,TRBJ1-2,CASRTPGRTNYGYTF,TGTGCCAGCAGAACCCCGGGACGGACTAACTATGGCTACACCTTC
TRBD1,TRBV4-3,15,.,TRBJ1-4,CASSQGDRDGEKLFF,TGCGCCAGCAGCCAAGGGGACAGGGACGGCGAAAAACTGTTTTTT
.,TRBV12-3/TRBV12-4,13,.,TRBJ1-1,CASRRDTYTEAFF,TGTGCCAGCAGACGTGACACTTACACTGAAGCTTTCTTT
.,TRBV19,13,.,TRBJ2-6,CASSPAGANVLTF,TGTGCCAGTAGCCCGGCCGGGGCCAACGTCCTGACTTTC
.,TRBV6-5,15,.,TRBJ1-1,CASSYSSRVGTEAFF,TGTGCCAGCAGTTACTCGAGTAGGGTGGGCACTGAAGCTTTCTTT
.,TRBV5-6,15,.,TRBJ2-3,CASSRGGQYTDTQYF,TGTGCCAGCAGCCGAGGGGGTCAATACACAGATACGCAGTATTTT